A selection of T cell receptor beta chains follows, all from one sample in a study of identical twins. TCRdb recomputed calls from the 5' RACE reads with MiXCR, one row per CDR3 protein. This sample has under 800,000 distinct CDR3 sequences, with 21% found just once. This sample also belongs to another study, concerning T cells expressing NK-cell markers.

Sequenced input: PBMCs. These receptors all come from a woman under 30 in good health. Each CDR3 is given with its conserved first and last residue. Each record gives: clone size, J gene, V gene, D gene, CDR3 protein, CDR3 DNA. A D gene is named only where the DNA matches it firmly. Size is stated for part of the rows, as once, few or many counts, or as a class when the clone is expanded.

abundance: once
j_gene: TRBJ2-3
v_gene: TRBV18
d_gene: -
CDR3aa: CASSQGWESTDTQYF
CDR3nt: TGTGCCAGCTCACAAGGATGGGAAAGCACAGATACGCAGTATTTT

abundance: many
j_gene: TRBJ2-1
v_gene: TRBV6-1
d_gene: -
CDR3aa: CASSEAGTRNEQFF
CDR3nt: TGTGCCAGCAGTGAAGCCGGGACACGGAATGAGCAGTTCTTC

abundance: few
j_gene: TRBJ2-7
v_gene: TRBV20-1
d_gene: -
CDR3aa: CSAPGWVGQYF
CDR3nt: TGCAGTGCTCCCGGGTGGGTCGGGCAGTACTTC

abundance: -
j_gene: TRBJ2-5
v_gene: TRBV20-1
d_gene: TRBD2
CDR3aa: CSASTSGRSFRSQETQYF
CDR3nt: TGCAGTGCTTCCACTAGCGGGAGATCATTTCGTAGCCAAGAGACCCAGTACTTC

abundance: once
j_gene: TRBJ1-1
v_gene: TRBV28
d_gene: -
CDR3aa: CASSPRLQRIGTEAFF
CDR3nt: TGTGCCAGCAGTCCCCGCTTGCAACGAATAGGCACTGAAGCTTTCTTT

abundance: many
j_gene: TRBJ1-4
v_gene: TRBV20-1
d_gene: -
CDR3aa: CSAFHTTNEKLFF
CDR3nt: TGCAGTGCTTTCCACACAACTAATGAAAAACTGTTTTTT

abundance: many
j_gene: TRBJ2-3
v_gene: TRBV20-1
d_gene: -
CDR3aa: CSAPGGTRTDTQYF
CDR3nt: TGCAGTGCCCCCGGCGGGACCCGTACAGATACGCAGTATTTT

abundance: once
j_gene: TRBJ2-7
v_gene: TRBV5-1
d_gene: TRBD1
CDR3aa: CASMGQGRNEQYF
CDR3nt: TGCGCCAGCATGGGACAGGGGCGGAACGAGCAGTACTTC

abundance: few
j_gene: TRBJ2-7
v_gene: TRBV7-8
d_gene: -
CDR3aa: CASSPPSDEQYF
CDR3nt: TGTGCCAGCAGCCCTCCTAGCGACGAGCAGTACTTC

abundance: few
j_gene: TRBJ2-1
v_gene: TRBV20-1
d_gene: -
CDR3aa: CSARPWTEDNEQFF
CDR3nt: TGCAGTGCTAGGCCATGGACAGAAGACAATGAGCAGTTCTTC

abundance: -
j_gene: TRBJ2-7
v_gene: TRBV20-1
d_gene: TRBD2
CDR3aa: CSASTAGTYEQYF
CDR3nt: TGCAGTGCTTCCACAGCGGGAACCTACGAGCAGTACTTC

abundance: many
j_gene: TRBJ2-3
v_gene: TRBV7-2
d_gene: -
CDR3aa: CASGEERAAYTQYF
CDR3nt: TGTGCCAGCGGGGAGGAAAGGGCGGCATATACGCAGTATTTT

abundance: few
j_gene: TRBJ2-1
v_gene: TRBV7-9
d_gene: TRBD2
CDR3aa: CASSLRREERDEQFF
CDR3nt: TGTGCCAGCAGCTTAAGGCGGGAGGAACGCGATGAGCAGTTCTTC

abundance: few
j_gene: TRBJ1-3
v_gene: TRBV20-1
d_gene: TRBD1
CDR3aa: CSAQRTGPGNTIYF
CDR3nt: TGCAGTGCACAGAGGACAGGGCCCGGAAACACCATATATTTT

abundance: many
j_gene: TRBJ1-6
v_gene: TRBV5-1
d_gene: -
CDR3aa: CASSFQGDSSPLHF
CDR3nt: TGCGCCAGCAGCTTTCAGGGAGACAGTTCACCCCTCCACTTT

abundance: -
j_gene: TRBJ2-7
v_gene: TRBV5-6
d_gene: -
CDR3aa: CASSLEWDYEQYF
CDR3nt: TGTGCCAGCAGCTTAGAATGGGATTACGAGCAGTACTTC

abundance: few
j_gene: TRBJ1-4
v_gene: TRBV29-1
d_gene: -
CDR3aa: CSVNMGPNEKLFF
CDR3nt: TGCAGCGTTAACATGGGGCCTAATGAAAAACTGTTTTTT

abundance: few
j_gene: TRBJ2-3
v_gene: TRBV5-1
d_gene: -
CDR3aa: CASSPVVRGSADTQYF
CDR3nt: TGCGCCAGCAGCCCGGTGGTGAGGGGAAGCGCAGATACGCAGTATTTT

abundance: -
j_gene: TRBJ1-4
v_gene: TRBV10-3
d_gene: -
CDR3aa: CAISESMVTNEKLFF
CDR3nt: TGTGCCATCAGTGAGTCGATGGTTACTAATGAAAAACTGTTTTTT

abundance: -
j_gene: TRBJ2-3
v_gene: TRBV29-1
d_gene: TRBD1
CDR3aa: CSVATSIPGQGSLDTQYF
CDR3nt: TGCAGCGTTGCCACATCGATACCCGGACAGGGATCGCTAGATACGCAGTATTTT

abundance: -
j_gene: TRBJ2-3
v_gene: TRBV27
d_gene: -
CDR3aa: CASGYKYTDTQYF
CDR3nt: TGTGCCAGCGGGTATAAATACACAGATACGCAGTATTTT

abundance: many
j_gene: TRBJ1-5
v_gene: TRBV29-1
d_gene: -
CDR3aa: CSVKEQAGQPQHF
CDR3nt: TGCAGCGTTAAGGAGCAGGCGGGTCAGCCCCAGCATTTT

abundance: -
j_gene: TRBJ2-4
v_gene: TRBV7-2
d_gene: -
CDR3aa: CASSLRQDIFQYF
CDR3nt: TGTGCCAGCAGCTTACGACAGGACATCTTTCAGTACTTC

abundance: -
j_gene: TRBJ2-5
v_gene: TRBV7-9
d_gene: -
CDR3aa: CASSLGTKHLGTQYF
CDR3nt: TGTGCCAGCAGCTTAGGGACAAAGCACTTGGGGACCCAGTACTTC

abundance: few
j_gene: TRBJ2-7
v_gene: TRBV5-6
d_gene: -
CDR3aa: CASRLSGGDEQYF
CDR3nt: TGTGCCAGCAGACTTAGCGGCGGGGACGAGCAGTACTTC

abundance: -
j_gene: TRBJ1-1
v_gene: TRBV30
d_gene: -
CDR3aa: CAWAGATEAFF
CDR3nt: TGTGCCTGGGCAGGGGCCACTGAAGCTTTCTTT

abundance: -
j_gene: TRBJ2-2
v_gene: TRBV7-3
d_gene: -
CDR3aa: CASSLGLPGHGELFF
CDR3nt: TGTGCCAGCAGCTTGGGTCTGCCGGGGCACGGGGAGCTGTTTTTT

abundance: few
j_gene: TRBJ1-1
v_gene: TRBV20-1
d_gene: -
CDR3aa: CSARGLGGSTEAFF
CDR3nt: TGCAGTGCTAGAGGACTTGGCGGTAGCACTGAAGCTTTCTTT

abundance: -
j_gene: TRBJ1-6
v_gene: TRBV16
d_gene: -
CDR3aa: CASSHPFSPLHF
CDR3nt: TGTGCCAGCAGCCATCCGTTCTCACCCCTCCACTTT

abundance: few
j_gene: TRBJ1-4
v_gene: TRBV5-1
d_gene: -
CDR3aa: CASSSTRRRDEKLFF
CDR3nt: TGCGCCAGCAGCTCTACGAGGAGAAGGGATGAAAAACTGTTTTTT

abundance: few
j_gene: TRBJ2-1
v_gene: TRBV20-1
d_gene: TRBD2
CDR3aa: CSAQRDYYNEQFF
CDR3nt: TGCAGTGCTCAGCGGGATTACTACAATGAGCAGTTCTTC

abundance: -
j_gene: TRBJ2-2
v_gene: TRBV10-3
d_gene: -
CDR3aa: CAISEGHNTGELFF
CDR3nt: TGTGCCATCAGTGAGGGGCACAACACCGGGGAGCTGTTTTTT